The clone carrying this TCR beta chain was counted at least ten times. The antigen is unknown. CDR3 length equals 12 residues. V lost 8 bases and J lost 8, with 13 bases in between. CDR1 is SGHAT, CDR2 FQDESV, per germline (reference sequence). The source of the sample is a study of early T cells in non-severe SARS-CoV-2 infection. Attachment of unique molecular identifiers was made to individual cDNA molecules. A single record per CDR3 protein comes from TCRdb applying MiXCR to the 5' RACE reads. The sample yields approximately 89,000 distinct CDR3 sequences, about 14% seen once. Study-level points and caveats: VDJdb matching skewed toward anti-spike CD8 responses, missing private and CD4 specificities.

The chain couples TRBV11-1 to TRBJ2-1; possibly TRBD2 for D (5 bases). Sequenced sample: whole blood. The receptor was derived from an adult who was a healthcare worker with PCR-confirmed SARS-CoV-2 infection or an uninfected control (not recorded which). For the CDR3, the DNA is TGTGCCAGCTCCCCGGGGATGGATGAGCAGTTCTTC. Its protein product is CASSPGMDEQFF.